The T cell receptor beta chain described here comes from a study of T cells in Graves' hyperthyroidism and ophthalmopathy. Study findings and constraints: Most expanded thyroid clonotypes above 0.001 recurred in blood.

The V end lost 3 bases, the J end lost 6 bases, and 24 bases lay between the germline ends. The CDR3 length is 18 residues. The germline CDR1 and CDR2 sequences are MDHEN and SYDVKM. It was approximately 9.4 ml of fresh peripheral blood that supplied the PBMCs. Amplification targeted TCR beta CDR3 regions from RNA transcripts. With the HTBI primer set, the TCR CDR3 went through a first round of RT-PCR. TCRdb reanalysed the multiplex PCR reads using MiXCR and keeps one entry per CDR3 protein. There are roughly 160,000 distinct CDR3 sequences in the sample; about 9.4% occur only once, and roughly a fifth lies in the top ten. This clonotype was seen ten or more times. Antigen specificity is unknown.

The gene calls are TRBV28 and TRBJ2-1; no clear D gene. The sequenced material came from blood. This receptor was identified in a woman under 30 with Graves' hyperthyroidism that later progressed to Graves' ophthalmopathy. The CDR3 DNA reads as TGTGCCAGCAGTTTCCCGATCCGCATATCAGAGTTAAGCAATGAGCAGTTCTTC. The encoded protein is CASSFPIRISELSNEQFF.